Listed below are T cell receptor beta chains from one sample, sequenced in a study of glioma-infiltrating T cells after dendritic cell vaccination. The protocol was immunoSEQ multiplex PCR, while the TCRdb copy is restricted to in-frame clones and leaves out a portion. Among some 73,000 clones listed, over 75% were seen once. Material: blood, obtained before dendritic cell vaccination. These receptors all stem from a human donor with glioblastoma. Both conserved end residues are part of each CDR3. The D gene is left open where the match is weak. Clone size is not always given. Where it is, it says once, few, many or a class for expanded clones.

few	TRBJ1-2	15	TRBV19	-	CASSARQDWSYGYTF	TGTGCCAGTAGTGCTAGACAGGATTGGAGCTATGGCTACACCTTC
-	TRBJ1-5	13	TRBV7-2	TRBD1	CASSSGQGQPQHF	TGTGCCAGCAGCTCTGGACAGGGCCAGCCCCAGCATTTT
-	TRBJ1-1	15	TRBV2	-	CASTYGGGRTTEAFF	TGTGCCAGCACCTATGGGGGGGGGCGAACCACTGAAGCTTTCTTT
-	TRBJ1-4	16	TRBV19	-	CASSMGLTSTNEKLFF	TGTGCCAGTAGTATGGGACTGACTTCAACTAATGAAAAACTGTTTTTT
-	TRBJ2-4	14	TRBV19	-	CASSIGGAKNIQYF	TGTGCCAGTAGTATCGGCGGAGCCAAAAACATTCAGTACTTC
-	TRBJ2-3	19	TRBV4-1	TRBD2	CASSRKLAGGDFSTDTQYF	TGCGCCAGCAGCCGCAAACTAGCGGGAGGGGACTTTAGCACAGATACGCAGTATTTT
-	TRBJ2-1	15	TRBV5-1	-	CASSLEPGTGNEQFF	TGCGCCAGCAGCTTGGAGCCAGGAACGGGGAATGAGCAGTTCTTC
-	TRBJ2-1	14	TRBV10-3	TRBD2	CAISTTSGYNEQFF	TGTGCCATCAGTACGACTAGCGGGTACAATGAGCAGTTCTTC
-	TRBJ2-2	14	TRBV2	-	CASTVTGSTGELFF	TGTGCCAGCACCGTTACAGGGAGCACCGGGGAGCTGTTTTTT
-	TRBJ1-5	14	TRBV19	-	CASHRGEGGQPQHF	TGTGCCAGCCATAGGGGGGAGGGGGGTCAGCCCCAGCATTTT
-	TRBJ2-7	15	TRBV5-1	TRBD1	CASSLDGQGSYEQYF	TGCGCCAGCAGCTTGGATGGACAGGGGTCCTACGAGCAGTACTTC
-	TRBJ2-7	13	TRBV2	TRBD1	CASTDRVSYEQYF	TGTGCCAGCACTGACAGGGTCTCCTACGAGCAGTACTTC
-	TRBJ1-5	12	TRBV27	-	CASSFRDQPQHF	TGTGCCAGCAGTTTCAGGGATCAGCCCCAGCATTTT
-	TRBJ2-1	14	TRBV27	TRBD1	CASRRDREGGEQFF	TGTGCCAGCAGGAGGGACAGGGAAGGAGGTGAGCAGTTCTTC
-	TRBJ1-1	16	TRBV6-1	TRBD1	CASSGLTGAFGTEAFF	TGTGCCAGCAGTGGCCTGACAGGGGCCTTCGGGACTGAAGCTTTCTTT
-	TRBJ1-1	15	TRBV5-1	-	CASSLGGIMNTEAFF	TGCGCCAGCAGCTTGGGAGGGATAATGAACACTGAAGCTTTCTTT
-	TRBJ2-3	14	TRBV6-1	TRBD1	CASTDRGRMDTQYF	TGTGCCAGCACCGACAGGGGGCGCATGGATACGCAGTATTTT
-	TRBJ2-5	16	TRBV7-9	TRBD1	CASSYGGRTGPETQYF	TGTGCCAGCAGCTATGGGGGAAGGACAGGGCCAGAGACCCAGTACTTC
-	TRBJ1-5	15	TRBV5-1	-	CASSLQGHSNQPQHF	TGCGCCAGCAGCTTACAGGGACATAGCAATCAGCCCCAGCATTTT
-	TRBJ1-5	14	TRBV6-6	TRBD1	CASIPDRKVQPQHF	TGTGCCAGCATACCGGACAGGAAGGTTCAGCCCCAGCATTTT
-	TRBJ1-4	15	TRBV7-9	TRBD1	CASSNWTGVEEKLFF	TGTGCCAGCAGCAACTGGACAGGGGTCGAGGAAAAACTGTTTTTT
-	TRBJ1-1	14	TRBV7-8	TRBD1	CASSSRQGLTEAFF	TGTGCCAGCAGCTCCCGACAGGGGCTCACTGAAGCTTTCTTT
-	TRBJ2-1	12	TRBV2	-	CASSDMTTYQFF	TGTGCCAGCAGTGATATGACTACGTATCAGTTCTTC
once	TRBJ1-4	15	TRBV6-5	TRBD1	CASSLRTGKNEKLFF	TGTGCCAGCAGTCTCAGGACAGGGAAAAATGAAAAACTGTTTTTT
-	TRBJ2-2	16	TRBV28	TRBD1	CASSLRAGGLTGELFF	TGTGCCAGCAGTTTACGGGCAGGGGGTCTCACCGGGGAGCTGTTTTTT
-	TRBJ1-2	14	TRBV5-1	TRBD1	CASSKWDRGNGYTF	TGCGCCAGCAGTAAATGGGACAGGGGGAATGGCTACACCTTC
-	TRBJ1-2	14	TRBV18	-	CASSPRSDSSGYTF	TGTGCCAGCTCACCTAGATCGGACAGTTCTGGCTACACCTTC
-	TRBJ2-5	13	TRBV28	-	CASSFSLEETQYF	TGTGCCAGCAGTTTCTCCCTAGAAGAGACCCAGTACTTC
-	TRBJ2-1	14	TRBV19	-	CASRGTGTLNEQFF	TGTGCCAGTAGGGGGACCGGGACTTTAAATGAGCAGTTCTTC
-	TRBJ2-3	16	TRBV7-9	TRBD1	CASSRGQGASTDTQYF	TGTGCCAGCAGCCGGGGACAGGGGGCGAGCACAGATACGCAGTATTTT
-	TRBJ1-3	16	TRBV7-2	-	CASSGGGYLSGNTIYF	TGTGCCAGCAGCGGGGGGGGGTATCTCTCGGGAAACACCATATATTTT
-	TRBJ1-2	16	TRBV5-1	TRBD1	CASSYRQGGNNYGYTF	TGCGCCAGCAGCTACAGACAGGGAGGTAATAACTATGGCTACACCTTC
-	TRBJ2-3	15	TRBV6-6	TRBD2	CASRGLAGFTDTQYF	TGTGCCAGCAGGGGACTAGCGGGGTTCACAGATACGCAGTATTTT
-	TRBJ2-7	14	TRBV11-3	TRBD2	CASSFSGETYEQYF	TGTGCCAGCAGCTTTAGCGGGGAGACCTACGAGCAGTACTTC
-	TRBJ2-7	15	TRBV6-4	-	CASSHAPRVFGEQYF	TGTGCCAGCAGTCATGCCCCACGGGTTTTTGGCGAGCAGTACTTC
-	TRBJ2-3	17	TRBV7-9	TRBD2	CASSSLAGGLSTDTQYF	TGTGCCAGCAGCTCTTTAGCGGGAGGTCTCTCCACAGATACGCAGTATTTT
once	TRBJ2-2	16	TRBV6-1	-	CASSDYLGLVTGELFF	TGTGCCAGCAGTGATTATTTGGGGCTCGTCACCGGGGAGCTGTTTTTT
-	TRBJ1-5	14	TRBV6-1	TRBD1	CASRRTGRNQPQHF	TGTGCCAGCAGGAGGACAGGGAGAAATCAGCCCCAGCATTTT
-	TRBJ2-2	20	TRBV12-2	-	CASRLAFRDSVFANTGELFF	TGTGCAAGTCGCTTAGCGTTCCGGGACTCAGTGTTCGCGAACACCGGGGAGCTGTTTTTT
-	TRBJ2-1	16	TRBV28	TRBD2	CASRTGGGRANNEQFF	TGTGCCAGCAGGACAGGAGGCGGGAGGGCCAACAATGAGCAGTTCTTC
-	TRBJ1-4	13	TRBV29-1	TRBD1	CSVRTGFNEKLFF	TGCAGCGTTCGGACAGGGTTCAATGAAAAACTGTTTTTT
few	TRBJ2-7	13	TRBV6-5	-	CASHDGTSYEQYF	TGTGCCAGCCACGACGGGACTTCCTACGAGCAGTACTTC
-	TRBJ1-5	13	TRBV30	-	CAWTGTKNQPQHF	TGTGCCTGGACCGGGACAAAAAATCAGCCCCAGCATTTT
-	TRBJ1-5	15	TRBV30	-	CAWSTLSGLNQPQHF	TGTGCCTGGAGTACGTTGTCAGGCTTGAATCAGCCCCAGCATTTT
-	TRBJ2-5	14	TRBV5-1	-	CASSLITVGKTQYF	TGCGCCAGCAGCTTGATCACGGTCGGGAAGACCCAGTACTTC
few	TRBJ1-1	14	TRBV6-1	TRBD1	CASSEAGQATEAFF	TGTGCCAGCAGTGAAGCGGGACAGGCCACTGAAGCTTTCTTT
-	TRBJ1-5	15	TRBV6-5	-	CASRGGGGRNQPQHF	TGTGCCAGCAGAGGCGGGGGGGGGCGCAATCAGCCCCAGCATTTT
-	TRBJ1-1	15	TRBV27	-	CASRLRAASGTEAFF	TGTGCCAGCAGGCTAAGGGCAGCCTCGGGGACTGAAGCTTTCTTT
-	TRBJ1-4	15	TRBV19	TRBD1	CASCPLQGSNEKLFF	TGTGCCAGTTGCCCACTACAGGGGTCTAATGAAAAACTGTTTTTT
few	TRBJ2-1	17	TRBV5-1	-	CASSLYGGRFSYNEQFF	TGCGCCAGCAGCTTGTATGGTGGGAGATTCTCCTACAATGAGCAGTTCTTC
-	TRBJ2-7	13	TRBV27	-	CASSRRTVDEQYF	TGTGCCAGCAGTCGACGGACAGTTGACGAGCAGTACTTC
-	TRBJ2-3	15	TRBV5-1	TRBD2	CASSFSGRTTDTQYF	TGCGCCAGCAGTTTTAGCGGGAGAACAACAGATACGCAGTATTTT
-	TRBJ2-1	16	TRBV18	TRBD1	CASSPPGQGGYNEQFF	TGTGCCAGCTCACCACCGGGACAGGGGGGATACAATGAGCAGTTCTTC
-	TRBJ2-2	14	TRBV5-1	-	CASRTEINTGELFF	TGCGCCAGCAGGACAGAGATTAACACCGGGGAGCTGTTTTTT
-	TRBJ1-1	13	TRBV25-1	TRBD1	CASIRQGSTEAFF	TGTGCCAGCATCCGACAGGGATCCACTGAAGCTTTCTTT
-	TRBJ1-2	15	TRBV9	TRBD1	CASSLNLDRSYGYTF	TGTGCCAGCAGCTTGAACCTGGACAGGTCCTATGGCTACACCTTC
-	TRBJ2-7	12	TRBV10-1	-	CASSESLIAIDF	TGCGCCAGCAGTGAGTCTTTGATAGCGATCGACTTC
medium-sized	TRBJ1-2	13	TRBV5-1	-	CASSSGQKYGYTF	TGCGCCAGCAGCTCGGGACAAAAGTATGGCTACACCTTC
-	TRBJ1-3	16	TRBV7-9	-	CASSPLQGFSGNTIYF	TGTGCCAGCAGCCCCCTACAGGGTTTCTCTGGAAACACCATATATTTT
once	TRBJ2-2	17	TRBV15	TRBD2	CATSRGARRGGDGELFF	TGTGCCACCAGCAGGGGGGCTCGGCGGGGGGGCGACGGGGAGCTGTTTTTT